This T cell receptor beta chain was sequenced in a study of blood T cell repertoires in COVID-19. This CDR3 is 16 amino acids long. The V gene's germline CDR1 is SEHNR and CDR2 FQNEAQ (reference sequence). After removal of 3 bases from V and 5 bases from J, the junction contained 8 bases not matched to a gene. Only in-frame clones appear in the TCRdb table, and some are missing; sequencing was by immunoSEQ multiplex PCR. The data show 200,000 to 250,000 clones, about nine tenths seen once. This rearrangement joins TRBV7-9 to TRBJ1-2; 11 nucleotides align to TRBD1. This receptor was identified in a man older than 75 with acute or convalescent COVID-19. The sequencing input was peripheral blood. The CDR3 loop is CASSLNKGTGGYGYTF. The CDR3 DNA follows: TGTGCCAGCAGCTTGAATAAGGGGACAGGGGGATATGGCTACACCTTC.